This entry is about one TCR beta chain. Its cognate antigen is unknown. The entry originates in a study of T cell responses to AZD1222 COVID-19 vaccine. Looking at the study overall: The study pooled second doses at about 4 or about 12 weeks. Study-level findings and limits: Unmutated variant regions reportedly attract nearly half of all spike-specific TCRs.

Germline V CDR1 and CDR2: MNHNS, SASEGT. The CDR3 loop spans 13 amino acids. V was pared by 0 bases and J by 6 bases, with 8 bases between. Only in-frame clones appear in the TCRdb table, and some are missing; sequencing was by immunoSEQ multiplex PCR. This table holds more than 85,000 clones, 80% to 85% found once. Source: peripheral blood, taken on day 0 of AZD1222 vaccination. The TCR originated in an adult in good health. J is TRBJ1-1 and V is TRBV6-1, with TRBD1 as a possible D gene (5 bases). The CDR3 DNA reads as TGTGCCAGCAGTGAAGCGCGGGGGGCTGAAGCTTTCTTT. This gives the protein CASSEARGAEAFF.